Listed below are T cell receptor beta chains from one sample, sequenced in a study of cytomegalovirus exposure and HLA in healthy donors. TCRdb's table, derived via immunoSEQ multiplex PCR, lists solely in-frame clones and lacks some. This sample carries around 150,000 clones, roughly 80% of them seen once, and the ten largest clones take 3% to 4.5%. The sequenced sample was PBMCs. The receptor source for this set is a man between 25 and 39 years old in good health and CMV-seropositive. The CDR3 runs from the conserved cysteine through the conserved F or W. The order of the fields is clone size, V gene, J gene, D gene, CDR3 DNA, CDR3 protein. The D gene is left open where the match is weak. Expanded clones are given a class, and other clones once, few, many or no size at all.

>.|TRBV25-1|TRBJ2-7|.
TGTGCCAGCGTGCGATACGAGCAGTACTTC
CASVRYEQYF
>.|TRBV29-1|TRBJ1-1|TRBD1
TGCAGCGCGTACAGGGGTGGGACTGAAGCTTTCTTT
CSAYRGGTEAFF
>.|TRBV6-6|TRBJ2-5|TRBD1
TGTGCCAGCAGAGGGACAGACAAAGAGACCCAGTACTTC
CASRGTDKETQYF
>.|TRBV28|TRBJ2-4|.
TGTGCCAGCAGTTCTAGGATCTTGTTCGTCAAAAACATTCAGTACTTC
CASSSRILFVKNIQYF
>.|TRBV7-2|TRBJ2-1|.
TGTGCCAGCAGCTCCGACTCGAGCTCCTACAATGAGCAGTTCTTC
CASSSDSSSYNEQFF
>.|TRBV19|TRBJ1-6|.
TGTGCCAGTAGTTTAAACCACAGGGACGATTCACCCCTCCACTTT
CASSLNHRDDSPLHF
>.|TRBV5-4|TRBJ1-1|.
TGTGCCAGCAGCTTGGAATGGGGGGAACATTCTGAAGCTTTCTTT
CASSLEWGEHSEAFF
>.|TRBV18|TRBJ2-3|TRBD2
TGTGCCAGCTCACCAGGGTTAGCGGGGATCACAGATACGCAGTATTTT
CASSPGLAGITDTQYF
>.|TRBV7-3|TRBJ2-5|.
TGTGCCAGCAGCGGTAGCGGCCAAGAGACCCAGTACTTC
CASSGSGQETQYF
>.|TRBV23-1|TRBJ2-7|TRBD2
TGCGCCAGCAGTCGGTCTCGGGACTACACCTACGAGCAGTACTTC
CASSRSRDYTYEQYF
>few|TRBV23-1|TRBJ2-7|TRBD1
TGCGCCAGCAGTCAATCGTACAGGGGGCGAAACGAGCAGTACTTC
CASSQSYRGRNEQYF
>once|TRBV9|TRBJ1-6|TRBD1
TGTGCCAGCAGCGTTCGGGACAGGGTCGGGTCACCCCTCCACTTT
CASSVRDRVGSPLHF
>.|TRBV29-1|TRBJ2-5|TRBD1
TGCAGCGTTGAAATCTCAGGGGGCGGAGAGACCCAGTACTTC
CSVEISGGGETQYF
>.|TRBV19|TRBJ2-1|.
TGTGCCAGCGGGACTTGGAGCTCCTACAATGAGCAGTTCTTC
CASGTWSSYNEQFF
>.|TRBV4-3|TRBJ2-3|.
TGCGCCAGCAGCCAGGGCGGGGGCACAGATACGCAGTATTTT
CASSQGGGTDTQYF
>.|TRBV30|TRBJ1-4|.
TGTGCCTGGAGTAGTCCCCCCTTACAGAATAATGAAAAACTGTTTTTT
CAWSSPPLQNNEKLFF
>few|TRBV29-1|TRBJ2-7|.
TGCAGCGTTGAAGAATGGGGGCGCGAGCAGTACTTC
CSVEEWGREQYF
>.|TRBV2|TRBJ1-4|.
TGTGCCAGCAGGTACAGGGTACTTGAAAAACTGTTTTTT
CASRYRVLEKLFF
>.|TRBV4-3|TRBJ2-7|TRBD2
TGCGCCAGCAGCCAAGGGGGTTTAGGGGACTACGCCTACGAGCAGTACTTC
CASSQGGLGDYAYEQYF
>.|TRBV18|TRBJ2-3|TRBD2
TGTGCCAGCTCCCCCCCTAGCGGGGGGATGGATACGCAGTATTTT
CASSPPSGGMDTQYF
>.|TRBV7-9|TRBJ2-2|TRBD2
TGTGCCAGCAGCACATCTAGCGGGATGAACACCGGGGAGCTGTTTTTT
CASSTSSGMNTGELFF
>.|TRBV19|TRBJ2-5|.
TGTGCCAGTAGGGACAGCGAAGAGACCCAGTACTTC
CASRDSEETQYF
>.|TRBV4-1|TRBJ1-4|.
TGCGCCAGCAGCCCCGGACAGACTACAACTAATGAAAAACTGTTTTTT
CASSPGQTTTNEKLFF
>.|TRBV7-8|TRBJ2-7|TRBD1
TGTGCCAGCAGCCCTAGGACAGGGGCTTCCTACGAGCAGTACTTC
CASSPRTGASYEQYF
>.|TRBV5-1|TRBJ2-7|TRBD2
TGCGCCAGCAGCCCGAGAGCGGGAAACAGCTACGAGCAGTACTTC
CASSPRAGNSYEQYF
>.|TRBV7-9|TRBJ2-1|.
TGTGCCAGCAGCTTAGGGTCAGCGGCTAATGAGCAGTTCTTC
CASSLGSAANEQFF
>once|TRBV19|TRBJ1-5|TRBD1
TGTGCCAGCTCGGACAGGGGGGGCTTTAGCAATCAGCCCCAGCATTTT
CASSDRGGFSNQPQHF
>.|TRBV7-9|TRBJ1-1|TRBD1
TGTGCCAGCACCCAGAGGACAGGTGGGGCTGAAGCTTTCTTT
CASTQRTGGAEAFF
>.|TRBV2|TRBJ2-3|TRBD2
TGTGCCAGCAGTGTAACTCGGACTAGCGGGGGGCTAATCACAGATACGCAGTATTTT
CASSVTRTSGGLITDTQYF
>once|TRBV10-1|TRBJ2-7|.
TGCGCCAGCAGTGAGACAGGGTTCAACGAGCAGTACTTC
CASSETGFNEQYF
>once|TRBV2|TRBJ2-3|TRBD2
TGTGCCAGCAGTGAAGGCGGCGGGGGGGCCACAGATACGCAGTATTTT
CASSEGGGGATDTQYF
>.|TRBV5-4|TRBJ2-1|TRBD2
TGTGCCAGCAGCTTGGCTAGCGGGGGGTGGGTGAATGAGCAGTTCTTC
CASSLASGGWVNEQFF
>.|TRBV7-7|TRBJ2-3|TRBD2
TGTGCCAGCAGCTTAGTTCCTAGCGGGGGGCCAGATACGCAGTATTTT
CASSLVPSGGPDTQYF
>once|TRBV6-5|TRBJ2-1|TRBD2
TGTGCCAGCAGTATTAGCGGGGACTCCTACAATGAGCAGTTCTTC
CASSISGDSYNEQFF
>.|TRBV29-1|TRBJ2-5|TRBD2
TGCAGCCCCGGGGGGGCCGGAGAGACCCAGTACTTC
CSPGGAGETQYF
>.|TRBV18|TRBJ1-6|.
TGTGCCAGCTCACCTGGGGCAGGGGAGTCACCCCTCCACTTT
CASSPGAGESPLHF
>.|TRBV7-8|TRBJ1-1|.
TGTGCCAGCAGCGGTCAGGGACATGTTATGAACACTGAAGCTTTCTTT
CASSGQGHVMNTEAFF
>.|TRBV9|TRBJ1-5|.
TGTGCCAGCAGCGTCGGTACCAATCAGCCCCAGCATTTT
CASSVGTNQPQHF
>.|TRBV6-5|TRBJ2-3|TRBD1
TGTGCCAGCAGTTACACCGCCGGGACAGGGTCAGATACGCAGTATTTT
CASSYTAGTGSDTQYF
>.|TRBV5-4|TRBJ1-1|TRBD1
TGTGCCAGCAGCCCACAGGGGTTGTACACTGAAGCTTTCTTT
CASSPQGLYTEAFF
>.|TRBV10-1|TRBJ1-6|TRBD1
TGCGCCAGCAGTGACTTCCGGGACAGGGGTGACTCACCCCTCCACTTT
CASSDFRDRGDSPLHF
>.|TRBV14|TRBJ2-7|TRBD1
TGTGCCAGCAGCCAATGGGGGGCCAGGGGGCGCGGAACCTACGAGCAGTACTTC
CASSQWGARGRGTYEQYF
>.|TRBV2|TRBJ2-7|TRBD1
TGTGCCAGCCGGACAGGGGATTCCTACGAGCAGTACTTC
CASRTGDSYEQYF
>.|TRBV5-6|TRBJ2-7|.
TGTGCCAGCAGCTTGGGACAGGTTCCCGAGCAGTACTTC
CASSLGQVPEQYF
>few|TRBV30|TRBJ2-7|.
TGTGCCTGGGGGGACACCTCCTACGAGCAGTACTTC
CAWGDTSYEQYF
>.|TRBV7-2|TRBJ1-2|TRBD1
TGTGCCAGCAGCCCGATTAATGACAGGGGGATTGGCTACACCTTC
CASSPINDRGIGYTF
>.|TRBV29-1|TRBJ1-2|TRBD1
TGCAGCGGTGCTGGGACAGGGGATGGCTACACCTTC
CSGAGTGDGYTF
>.|TRBV7-9|TRBJ2-3|.
TGTGCCAGCAGCGACACTAGAACCAAATCGGAGACAGATACGCAGTATTTT
CASSDTRTKSETDTQYF
>.|TRBV5-6|TRBJ2-2|.
TGTGCCAGCAGCCCTAACACCGGGGAGCTGTTTTTT
CASSPNTGELFF